A single sample is the source of the 24 T cell receptor beta chains below, sequenced in a study of cytomegalovirus exposure and HLA in healthy donors. Amplification used 60 Vbeta primers and 13 Jbeta primers. The assay was immunoSEQ multiplex PCR, and TCRdb's table has in-frame clones only and misses some. The sample contains around 100,000 clones, roughly four fifths of which appear only once. The sample consisted of PBMCs. All receptors come from a male donor in good health and CMV-seropositive.

This rearrangement joins TRBV7-2 to TRBJ2-5, with 9 bases lining up with TRBD2. The V segment lost 1 base and the J segment 4 bases; nucleotides outside the gene matches: 7. The CDR3 contains 16 residues. Germline lookup yields CDR1 SGHTA and CDR2 FQGNSA. DNA for the CDR3: TGTGCCAGCAGCTTAGGGGGCGGGGGGGAGGGAGAGACCCAGTACTTC. Its translation is CASSLGGGGEGETQYF.

The sample holds a few counts of this clone. This chain uses TRBV29-1 with TRBJ1-2; 7 bases are a match to TRBD1. This CDR3 has 12 amino acids. Germline V gives CDR1 SQVTM, CDR2 ANQGSEA. The ends lost 4 bases at V and 7 bases at J; junction bases unmatched: 6. The CDR3 DNA reads TGCAGCGTTGGCGACAGGGCAGGTGGCTACACCTTC. It is translated as CSVGDRAGGYTF.

This chain uses TRBV7-9 with TRBJ2-5; 11 bases match TRBD2. V trimming: 1 base; J trimming: 5 bases; junction bases outside the gene matches: 3. The CDR3 loop spans 15 amino acids. Per the germline V gene, CDR1 is SEHNR and CDR2 is FQNEAQ (reference sequence). The CDR3 DNA reads as TGTGCCAGCAGCTTAGGACTAGCGGGGCGCGAGACCCAGTACTTC. As protein: CASSLGLAGRETQYF.

The genes are TRBV6-8 and TRBJ1-4; perhaps TRBD1 as D (5 bases). The length of the CDR3 is 14 residues. Germline CDR1 and CDR2: MNHGY and SAAAGT. Deletions cut 9 bases from V and 8 bases from J, with 19 bases between. CDR3 coding DNA: TGTGCCAGGGTGTTGGGGGGGTGGGAAGAAAAACTGTTTTTT. Its translation: CARVLGGWEEKLFF.

This chain connects TRBV9 to TRBJ2-3; TRBD1 aligns across 8 bases. Germline CDR1 SGDLS, CDR2 YYNGEE. Trimming removed 3 bases from V and 7 bases from J; junction bases left unmatched: 16. This CDR3 contains 17 residues. In nucleotides, the CDR3 is TGTGCCAGCAGCGCAACACCCGGGACAGGCTCTTTTAATACGCAGTATTTT. This sequence encodes CASSATPGTGSFNTQYF.

The chain has TRBV5-1 and TRBJ2-5, with a possible D match to TRBD2 (5 bases). The CDR3 sequence is 13 residues long. The V gene lost 3 bases and the J gene lost 5 bases, with 11 bases spanning the gap. Germline-derived CDR1 and CDR2 are SGHRS and YFSETQ. CDR3 amino acids: CASSSGVEETQYF. Here the CDR3 DNA reads TGCGCCAGCAGCTCCGGGGTTGAGGAGACCCAGTACTTC.

The V gene is TRBV30, the J gene TRBJ2-7; 11 nucleotides line up with TRBD1. CDR3 length equals 14 residues. The V segment lost 5 bases and the J segment 0 bases; nucleotides outside the gene matches: 3. In germline, CDR1 is GTSNPN, CDR2 SVGIG (reference sequence). The CDR3 loop reads CAWGQGAISYEQYF. CDR3 bases: TGTGCCTGGGGACAGGGGGCGATCTCCTACGAGCAGTACTTC.

This clone was seen only once. The chain joins TRBV5-6 to TRBJ2-7; no definite D call. Looked up from germline, CDR1 is SGHDT and CDR2 is YYEEEE. Trimming removed 2 bases from V and 0 bases from J, with 9 bases in between. The CDR3 is made up of 14 amino acids. CDR3 sequence: CASSLGRRSYEQYF. In nucleotides, the CDR3 is TGTGCCAGCAGCTTAGGCAGGCGCTCCTACGAGCAGTACTTC.

The rearrangement links TRBV5-4 to TRBJ1-4; D might be TRBD1 (5 bases). The V gene's germline CDR1 is SGHNT and CDR2 YYREEE (reference sequence). The CDR3 totals 16 residues. V lost 1 base to trimming and J lost 8 bases, with 18 bases between them. In DNA form, the CDR3 reads TGTGCCAGCAGCTTGTGGCAGGGAGGGAGAAAGGAAAAACTGTTTTTT. This sequence encodes CASSLWQGGRKEKLFF.

This clone was detected only once. V gene TRBV13 combines with J gene TRBJ2-7; 10 nucleotides line up with TRBD1. The CDR3 has 14 amino acids. CDR1 is PRHDT, CDR2 FYEKMQ, per germline (reference sequence). Trimming took 5 bases from V and 3 from J; bases not matched to a gene: 4. This CDR3 reads CASSTGQGSYEQYF. The CDR3 region has the DNA TGTGCCAGCAGCACGGGACAGGGGAGCTACGAGCAGTACTTC.

The rearrangement links TRBV10-3 to TRBJ1-2; TRBD1 might be the D (5 bases). The ends were cut back, 5 bases at V and 2 bases at J, with 6 bases in the middle. The CDR3 totals 12 residues. From germline, CDR1 is ENHRY and CDR2 SYGVKD. The CDR3, as DNA: TGTGCCATCAGTAGACAGAACTATGGCTACACCTTC. This sequence encodes CAISRQNYGYTF.

The rearrangement joins TRBV9 to TRBJ1-2; the match to TRBD1 covers 7 bases. The V and J ends lost 5 bases and 7 bases, in that order; junction bases with no gene match: 11. The germline V gene has CDR1 SGDLS and CDR2 YYNGEE. The CDR3 extends over 14 amino acids. CDR3 residues: CASSLTGEDSGYTF. DNA for the CDR3: TGTGCCAGCAGTCTAACAGGGGAGGATAGTGGCTACACCTTC.

The V and J genes are TRBV4-2 and TRBJ1-2; D is perhaps TRBD1 (6 bases). Trimming stripped 1 base from V and 2 bases from J, with 17 bases between. Germline V CDR1 and CDR2: LGHNA, YNFKEQ. This CDR3 is 17 amino acids long. The CDR3 region is CASSQAGGRRENYGYTF. In DNA, the CDR3 is TGTGCCAGCAGCCAAGCGGGGGGGCGCAGGGAAAACTATGGCTACACCTTC.

This chain uses TRBV7-2 with TRBJ2-5; D perhaps matches TRBD1 (6 bases). V was clipped by 1 base and J by 1 base, with 16 bases between them. Germline values: CDR1 SGHTA, CDR2 FQGNSA. There are 17 residues in the CDR3. CDR3 protein: CASSLGGQSSGQETQYF. As DNA, the CDR3 is TGTGCCAGCAGCTTAGGGGGACAATCCTCCGGCCAAGAGACCCAGTACTTC.

The V call is TRBV27, the J call TRBJ2-7; 11 bases agree with TRBD1. With V trimmed by 0 bases and J by 3 bases, 4 bases remained unmatched. Germline V gives CDR1 MNHEY, CDR2 SMNVEV (reference sequence). CDR3 length equals 16 residues. CDR3: CASSLSSGTGGYEQYF. In nucleotides, the CDR3 is TGTGCCAGCAGTTTATCGAGTGGGACAGGGGGCTACGAGCAGTACTTC.

The chain employs TRBV6-1 and TRBJ2-7, with 9 bases lining up with TRBD1. This CDR3 is 13 amino acids long. Germline CDR1 MNHNS, CDR2 SASEGT. Unmatched junction bases numbered 2, after V lost 6 bases and J lost 2 bases. CDR3 DNA: TGTGCCAGCAGGACAGGGGGGACCTACGAGCAGTACTTC. It yields the protein CASRTGGTYEQYF.

The chain is built from TRBV7-2 and TRBJ1-1; no clear D gene. The CDR3 has 15 residues. Germline V CDR1 and CDR2: SGHTA, FQGNSA. Trimming pared 6 bases from V and 4 bases from J, leaving 18 bases between. DNA of the CDR3: TGTGCCAGCAGTCCCACACTGAGGGCTATCACTGAAGCTTTCTTT. It specifies CASSPTLRAITEAFF.

The V gene is TRBV30, the J gene TRBJ2-7; D remains unclear. From germline, CDR1 is GTSNPN and CDR2 SVGIG (reference sequence). There are 13 residues in the CDR3. V lost 2 bases, J lost 4 bases, and 12 bases lay in between. CDR3 region: CAWSRLERYEQYF. As DNA, the CDR3 is TGTGCCTGGAGTAGGCTGGAGCGTTACGAGCAGTACTTC.

V is TRBV5-1 and J is TRBJ1-4; 8 bases line up with TRBD1. Germline assignment: CDR1 SGHRS and CDR2 YFSETQ. J gave up 0 bases and V 0 bases, and 7 bases lay outside the gene matches. The CDR3 is made up of 18 amino acids. CDR3 protein: CASSLVSGQGATNEKLFF. For the CDR3, the DNA is TGCGCCAGCAGCTTGGTCTCTGGACAGGGCGCAACTAATGAAAAACTGTTTTTT.

The V gene is TRBV5-1, the J gene TRBJ1-1; TRBD1 might be the D (5 bases). Trimming took off 1 base at V and 2 bases at J, with 15 bases between the two ends. CDR1 and CDR2 from the germline V gene are SGHRS and YFSETQ. The length of the CDR3 is 16 residues. The CDR3 coding sequence is TGCGCCAGCAGCTTGTGGAGACAGAGGCTTAACACTGAAGCTTTCTTT. Residues: CASSLWRQRLNTEAFF.

The chain has TRBV7-2 and TRBJ2-6; 10 positions match TRBD1. The CDR3 spans 18 residues. CDR1 and CDR2 (germline): SGHTA, FQGNSA. The J segment lost 4 bases and the V segment lost 5 bases, leaving 11 bases of the junction unmatched. The CDR3 DNA follows: TGTGCCAGCAGCCCCTACCCGGGACAGGGGACGGGGGCCAACGTCCTGACTTTC. As protein: CASSPYPGQGTGANVLTF.

The chain employs TRBV19 and TRBJ2-2; TRBD2 matches at 8 bases. With V trimmed by 5 bases and J by 6 bases, 8 bases remained unmatched. The CDR3 length is 15 residues. Germline values: CDR1 LNHDA, CDR2 SQIVND (reference sequence). The CDR3 protein is CASSPRGLAPGELFF. The CDR3 DNA reads as TGTGCCAGTAGTCCCCGAGGACTAGCCCCCGGGGAGCTGTTTTTT.

The V and J genes are TRBV18 and TRBJ1-4; 7 nucleotides align to TRBD1. With 2 bases clipped from V and 7 bases from J, the junction kept 7 bases outside the gene matches. There are 15 residues in the CDR3. The germline gives CDR1 KGHSH, CDR2 LQKENI. CDR3 in amino acids: CASSPVSGGLEKLFF. As DNA, the CDR3 is TGTGCCAGCTCACCAGTCTCAGGGGGACTTGAAAAACTGTTTTTT.

This clone was counted only a few times. The chain employs TRBV2 and TRBJ1-4; possibly TRBD1 for D (6 bases). This CDR3 is 14 amino acids long. The V end was cut by 7 bases, the J end by 4 bases, with 13 bases between. CDR1 and CDR2 (germline): SNHLY, FYNNEI. In DNA form, the CDR3 reads TGTGCCAGCATTCAGGACAGCCTTAATGAAAAACTGTTTTTT. Translating it yields CASIQDSLNEKLFF.